These T cell receptor beta chains were read from a single sample in a study of cytomegalovirus exposure and HLA in healthy donors. Sequencing was performed with immunoSEQ multiplex PCR; in TCRdb, only in-frame clones are kept and a portion is missing. This table has around 67,000 clones, 55% to 65% appearing once. The sequencing sample was made of PBMCs. These receptors came from a woman aged 45-60 years in good health and CMV-seronegative. CDR3s include the opening cysteine and the closing phenylalanine or tryptophan. The D gene is left open where the match is weak. Size is stated for part of the rows, as once, few or many counts, or as a class when the clone is expanded.

>TRBJ2-7|TRBV5-4|NA|NA
TGTGCCAGCAGCCCACAAGGTCCCAGGGCCCCCTACGAGCAGTACTTC
CASSPQGPRAPYEQYF
>TRBJ2-7|TRBV9|TRBD2|once
TGTGCCAGCAGCGTCGCGCCAAGAAAGGGAGGGCGGGACGAGCAGTACTTC
CASSVAPRKGGRDEQYF
>TRBJ2-7|TRBV11-3|TRBD2|NA
TGTTCATCTGAGGGAGGCGGGAGTGTGTACGAGCAGTACTTC
CSSEGGGSVYEQYF
>TRBJ2-1|TRBV12-5|TRBD2|NA
TGTGCTAGTGGTTTGGTACGTAGGGGGCGGGAGACTAGCGGGACCGGTGAGCAGTTCTTC
CASGLVRRGRETSGTGEQFF
>TRBJ2-3|TRBV4-3|TRBD2|few
TGCGCCAGCAGCCACCAGGGACTAGCGGGAGATCAGAATACGCAGTATTTT
CASSHQGLAGDQNTQYF
>TRBJ2-1|TRBV5-1|NA|NA
TGCGCCAGCAGCTTGAACCGCCGGGGTTCGCAGTTCTTC
CASSLNRRGSQFF
>TRBJ2-1|TRBV28|TRBD2|NA
TGTGCCAGCAGGGCTATAGGGAGCGGGATTACTGAGCAGTTCTTC
CASRAIGSGITEQFF
>TRBJ2-3|TRBV7-3|TRBD2|NA
TGTGCCAGCAGCTTCTCGGCTAGCGGGAGGACAGATACGCAGTATTTT
CASSFSASGRTDTQYF
>TRBJ1-1|TRBV28|TRBD1|once
TGTGCCAGCAGACGGACAGGGGGTACGATGAACACTGAAGCTTTCTTT
CASRRTGGTMNTEAFF
>TRBJ2-5|TRBV5-6|TRBD2|NA
TGTGCCAGCAGCTGGCTAGCGGGCAGTCAAGAGACCCAGTACTTC
CASSWLAGSQETQYF
>TRBJ2-1|TRBV2|TRBD2|NA
TGTGCCAGCAGCACCCAGCGGGAGGTGTCTAGCGGGCAGTTCTTC
CASSTQREVSSGQFF
>TRBJ1-2|TRBV2|TRBD1|few
TGTGCCAGCAGATTCACAACACAGGGGAACTATGGCTACACCTTC
CASRFTTQGNYGYTF
>TRBJ1-2|TRBV5-8|TRBD1|NA
TGTGCCAGCAGCTGGGACAGGGAGGACGGCTACACCTTC
CASSWDREDGYTF
>TRBJ2-7|TRBV7-9|TRBD2|NA
TGTTCCAGCAGCTTAGCGTGGGAGGGAGGCTCGCGGCAGTACTTC
CSSSLAWEGGSRQYF
>TRBJ1-5|TRBV6-5|NA|once
TGTGCCAGCAGAGCGGTCCTGAATCAGCCCCAGCATTTT
CASRAVLNQPQHF
>TRBJ2-7|TRBV6-5|NA|NA
TGTGCCAGCAGTCCGGGACAACTCTACGAGCAGTACTTC
CASSPGQLYEQYF
>TRBJ1-2|TRBV29-1|TRBD1|once
TGCAGCGGCACTTTGGGACAGAACTATGGCTACACCTTC
CSGTLGQNYGYTF